The entry below gives a single T cell receptor (beta chain) sequence along with its context. Its antigen remains unknown. This sample is part of a study of neoadjuvant anti-PD-1 for oral cavity cancer. Whole-study results and caveats: With three patients per group, TCR findings need larger cohorts.

The CDR3 is 15 amino acids. V lost 6 bases to trimming and J lost 1 base; unmatched junction nucleotides: 6. Germline V gene data show CDR1 as MNHEY and CDR2 as SMNVEV (reference sequence). Time point indicated: after neoadjuvant nivolumab, at surgical resection. Patients had HPV-negative, locally advanced oral cavity squamous cell carcinoma. No culture or expansion preceded analysis of these blood cells. The table came from immunoSEQ multiplex PCR; TCRdb's copy has only in-frame clones and leaves some out. Of 55,000 to 75,000 clones listed, 86% were seen once; the top ten hold 2.5% to 3.5%. The chain couples TRBV27 to TRBJ1-1; 9 bases fit TRBD1. The sequence came from a person aged 40 to 85 with oral cavity squamous cell carcinoma. The source was PBMCs, collected after nivolumab (anti-PD-1) treatment. Written as DNA, the CDR3 is TGTGCCAGCAGCCCGGACAGGGGAACGAACACTGAAGCTTTCTTT. This sequence encodes CASSPDRGTNTEAFF.